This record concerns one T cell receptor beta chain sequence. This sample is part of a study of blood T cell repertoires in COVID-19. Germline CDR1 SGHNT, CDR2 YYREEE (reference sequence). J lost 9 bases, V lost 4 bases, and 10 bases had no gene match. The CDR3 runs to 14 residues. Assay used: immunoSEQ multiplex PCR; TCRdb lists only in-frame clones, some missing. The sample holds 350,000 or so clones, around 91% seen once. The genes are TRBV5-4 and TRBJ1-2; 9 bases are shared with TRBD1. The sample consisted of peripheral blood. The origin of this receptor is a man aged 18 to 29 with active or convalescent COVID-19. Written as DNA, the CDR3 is TGTGCCAGCAGCCTGGACAGGGGAGTGTCTAGCTACACCTTC. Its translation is CASSLDRGVSSYTF.